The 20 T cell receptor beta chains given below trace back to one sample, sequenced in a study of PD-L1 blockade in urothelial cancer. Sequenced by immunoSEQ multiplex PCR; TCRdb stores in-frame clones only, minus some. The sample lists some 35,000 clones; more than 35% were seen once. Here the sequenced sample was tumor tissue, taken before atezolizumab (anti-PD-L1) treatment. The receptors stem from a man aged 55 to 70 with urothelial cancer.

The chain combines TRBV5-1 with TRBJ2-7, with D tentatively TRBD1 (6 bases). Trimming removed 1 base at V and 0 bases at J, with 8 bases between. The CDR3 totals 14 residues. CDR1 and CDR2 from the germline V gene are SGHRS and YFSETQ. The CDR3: CASSLRDNSYEQYF. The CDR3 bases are TGCGCCAGCAGCTTGAGGGACAACTCCTACGAGCAGTACTTC.

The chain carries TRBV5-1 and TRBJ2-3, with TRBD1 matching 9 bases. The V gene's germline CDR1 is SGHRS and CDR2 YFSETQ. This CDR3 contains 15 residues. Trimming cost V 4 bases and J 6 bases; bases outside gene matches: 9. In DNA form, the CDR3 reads TGCGCCAGCAGCGGGCCGGGACAGGGTAAGGATACGCAGTATTTT. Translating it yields CASSGPGQGKDTQYF.

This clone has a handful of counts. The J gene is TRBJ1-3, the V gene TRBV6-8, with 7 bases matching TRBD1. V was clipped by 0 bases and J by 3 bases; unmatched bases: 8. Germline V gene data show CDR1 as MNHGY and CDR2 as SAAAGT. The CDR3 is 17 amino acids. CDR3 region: CASSYSPQGLVGNTIYF. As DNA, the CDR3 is TGTGCCAGCAGTTACTCCCCACAGGGGTTAGTTGGAAACACCATATATTTT.

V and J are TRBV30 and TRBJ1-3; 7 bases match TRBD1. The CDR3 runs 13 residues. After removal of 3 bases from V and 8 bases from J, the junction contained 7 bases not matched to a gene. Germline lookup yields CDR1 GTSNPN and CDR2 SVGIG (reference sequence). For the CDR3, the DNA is TGTGCCTGGAGCGTCACACAGGGGTACACCATATATTTT. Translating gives CAWSVTQGYTIYF.

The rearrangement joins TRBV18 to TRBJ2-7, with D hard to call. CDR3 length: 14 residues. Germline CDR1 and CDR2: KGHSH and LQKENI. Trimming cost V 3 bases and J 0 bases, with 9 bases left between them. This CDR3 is CASSPDASSYEQYF. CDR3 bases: TGTGCCAGCTCACCCGACGCGAGCTCCTACGAGCAGTACTTC.

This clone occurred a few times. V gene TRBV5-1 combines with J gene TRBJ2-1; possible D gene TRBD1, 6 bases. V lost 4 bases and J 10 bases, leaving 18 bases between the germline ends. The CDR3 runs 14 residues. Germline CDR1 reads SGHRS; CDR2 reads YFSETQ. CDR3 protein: CASSIETGAGEQFF. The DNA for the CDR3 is TGCGCCAGCAGCATAGAGACAGGCGCAGGGGAGCAGTTCTTC.

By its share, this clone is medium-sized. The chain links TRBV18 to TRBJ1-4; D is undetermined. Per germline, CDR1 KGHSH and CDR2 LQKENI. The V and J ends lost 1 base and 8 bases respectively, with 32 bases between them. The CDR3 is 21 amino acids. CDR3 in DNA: TGTGCCAGCTCACCACAGGCCAGACAATTCATCCACCGGGCTCAAGGAGAAAAACTGTTTTTT. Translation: CASSPQARQFIHRAQGEKLFF.

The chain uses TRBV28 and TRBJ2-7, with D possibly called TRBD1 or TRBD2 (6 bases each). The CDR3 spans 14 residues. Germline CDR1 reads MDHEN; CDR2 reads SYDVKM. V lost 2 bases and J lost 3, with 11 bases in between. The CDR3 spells CASSLVAGHYEQYF. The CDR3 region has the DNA TGTGCCAGCAGTTTAGTTGCGGGACACTACGAGCAGTACTTC. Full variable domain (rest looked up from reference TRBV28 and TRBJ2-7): DVKVTQSSRYLVKRTGEKVFLECVQDMDHENMFWYRQDPGLGLRLIYFSYDVKMKEKGDIPEGYSVSREKKERFSLILESASTNQTSMYLCASSLVAGHYEQYFGPGTRLTVT.

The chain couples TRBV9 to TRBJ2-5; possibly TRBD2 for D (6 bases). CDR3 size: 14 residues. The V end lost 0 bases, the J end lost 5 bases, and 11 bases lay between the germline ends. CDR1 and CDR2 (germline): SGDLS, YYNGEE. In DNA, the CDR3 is TGTGCCAGCAGCGTAGAGGGGACTCTGGAGACCCAGTACTTC. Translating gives CASSVEGTLETQYF.

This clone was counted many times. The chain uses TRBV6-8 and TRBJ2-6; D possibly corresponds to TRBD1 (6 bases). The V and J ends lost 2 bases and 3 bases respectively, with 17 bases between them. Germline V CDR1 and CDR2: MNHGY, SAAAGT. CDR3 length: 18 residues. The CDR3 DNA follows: TGTGCCAGCAGTTACCCGCAAGGGGGAGTTAGTGGGGCCAACGTCCTGACTTTC. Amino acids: CASSYPQGGVSGANVLTF.

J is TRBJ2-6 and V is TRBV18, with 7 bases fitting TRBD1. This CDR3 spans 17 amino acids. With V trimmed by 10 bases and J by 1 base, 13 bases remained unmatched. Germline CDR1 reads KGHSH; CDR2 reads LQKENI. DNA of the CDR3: TGTGCCACCGCCCAGGGACAGATACTTTCTGGGGCCAACGTCCTGACTTTC. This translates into CATAQGQILSGANVLTF.

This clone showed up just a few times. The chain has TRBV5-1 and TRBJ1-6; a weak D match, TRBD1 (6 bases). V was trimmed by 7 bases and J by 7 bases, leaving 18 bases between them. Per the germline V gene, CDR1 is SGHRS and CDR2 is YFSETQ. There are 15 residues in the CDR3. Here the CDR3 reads CASRRQDLLNSPLHF. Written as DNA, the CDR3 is TGCGCCAGCCGTCGACAGGACCTGCTGAATTCACCCCTCCACTTT.

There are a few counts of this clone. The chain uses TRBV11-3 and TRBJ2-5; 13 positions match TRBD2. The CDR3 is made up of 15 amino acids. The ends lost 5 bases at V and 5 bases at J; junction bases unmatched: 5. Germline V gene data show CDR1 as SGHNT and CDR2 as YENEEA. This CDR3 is CASSSGLAGAETQYF. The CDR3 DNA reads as TGTGCCAGCAGCAGCGGACTAGCGGGAGCGGAGACCCAGTACTTC.

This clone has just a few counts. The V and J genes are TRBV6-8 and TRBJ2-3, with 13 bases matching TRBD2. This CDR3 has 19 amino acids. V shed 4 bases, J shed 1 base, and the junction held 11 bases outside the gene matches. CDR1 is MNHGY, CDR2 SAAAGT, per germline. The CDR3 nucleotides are TGTGCCAGCAGTTTGAGAGGACTAGCGGGAGTTGGGGGCACAGATACGCAGTATTTT. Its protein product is CASSLRGLAGVGGTDTQYF.

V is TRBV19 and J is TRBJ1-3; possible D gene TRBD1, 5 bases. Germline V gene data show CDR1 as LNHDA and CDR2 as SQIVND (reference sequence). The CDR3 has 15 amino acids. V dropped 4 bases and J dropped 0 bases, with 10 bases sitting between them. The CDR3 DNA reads TGTGCCAGTAGTACCCGACAGCTCTCTGGAAACACCATATATTTT. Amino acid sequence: CASSTRQLSGNTIYF. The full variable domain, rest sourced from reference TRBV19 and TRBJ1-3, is DGGITQSPKYLFRKEGQNVTLSCEQNLNHDAMYWYRQDPGQGLRLIYYSQIVNDFQKGDIAEGYSVSREKKESFPLTVTSAQKNPTAFYLCASSTRQLSGNTIYFGEGSWLTVV.

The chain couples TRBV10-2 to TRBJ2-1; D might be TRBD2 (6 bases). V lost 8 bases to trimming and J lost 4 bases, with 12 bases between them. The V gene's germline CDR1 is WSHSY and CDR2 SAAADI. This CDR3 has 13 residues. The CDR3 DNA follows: TGCGCCAGCGGAGCCGGGGGTTACAATGAGCAGTTCTTC. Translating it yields CASGAGGYNEQFF.

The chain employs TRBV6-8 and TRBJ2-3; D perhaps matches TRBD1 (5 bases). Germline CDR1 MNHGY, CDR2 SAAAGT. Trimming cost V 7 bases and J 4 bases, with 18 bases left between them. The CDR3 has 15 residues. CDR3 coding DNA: TGTGCCAGCAAAACGGCGGAAGGGGTGGCAGATACGCAGTATTTT. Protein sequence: CASKTAEGVADTQYF.

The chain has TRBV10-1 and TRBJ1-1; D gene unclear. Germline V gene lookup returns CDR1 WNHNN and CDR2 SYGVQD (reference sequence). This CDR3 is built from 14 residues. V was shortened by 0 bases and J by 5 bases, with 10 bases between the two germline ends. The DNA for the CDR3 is TGCGCCAGCAGTGAGTCGTCCGCGTCTACTGAAGCTTTCTTT. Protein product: CASSESSASTEAFF.

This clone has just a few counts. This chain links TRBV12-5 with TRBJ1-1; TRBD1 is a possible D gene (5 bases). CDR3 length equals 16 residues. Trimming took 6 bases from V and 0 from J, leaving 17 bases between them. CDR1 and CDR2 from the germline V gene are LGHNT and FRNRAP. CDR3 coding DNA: TGTGCTAGTGGGGACGGAGGGGCCCACATGAACACTGAAGCTTTCTTT. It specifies CASGDGGAHMNTEAFF. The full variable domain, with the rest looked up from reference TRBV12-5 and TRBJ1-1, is DARVTQTPRHKVTEMGQEVTMRCQPILGHNTVFWYRQTMMQGLELLAYFRNRAPLDDSGMPKDRFSAEMPDATLATLKIQPSEPRDSAVYFCASGDGGAHMNTEAFFGQGTRLTVV.

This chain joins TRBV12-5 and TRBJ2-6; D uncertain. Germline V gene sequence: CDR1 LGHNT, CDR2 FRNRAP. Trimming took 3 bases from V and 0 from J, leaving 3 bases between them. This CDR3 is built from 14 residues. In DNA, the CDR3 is TGTGCTAGTGGTTTTAGCTCTGGGGCCAACGTCCTGACTTTC. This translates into CASGFSSGANVLTF.